This TCR beta chain was profiled in a study of blood T cell repertoires in COVID-19. Study as a whole: The United States, Italy and Spain provided the acute and convalescent COVID-19 samples. In each case, the material was cDNA or gDNA derived from T cells, B-cell-depleted T cells, or PBMCs.

In the original analysis: From reference gene primer amplification, estimates of nucleated cell counts were derived. TCRdb's copy holds only in-frame clones and misses some; the assay was immunoSEQ multiplex PCR. Clone size and the V and J calls come from that table; the DNA yielded D and trimming. The sample yields just over 650,000 clones, about 87% seen once. This CDR3 has 17 residues. The V and J ends lost 6 bases and 5 bases, in that order; junction bases with no gene match: 20. CDR1 SQVTM and CDR2 ANQGSEA come from the germline V gene. The sample taken for sequencing was peripheral blood. This chain connects TRBV29-1 to TRBJ1-1; 8 bases map to TRBD1. This TCR was recovered from a woman between 18 and 29 years old with acute or convalescent COVID-19. CDR3 protein: CSVNPLAGGFRVTEAFF. The CDR3 DNA is TGCAGCGTCAACCCCTTGGCAGGGGGCTTTCGTGTGACTGAAGCTTTCTTT.